These T cell receptor beta chains were read from a single sample in a study of blood T cell repertoires in COVID-19. Generated by immunoSEQ multiplex PCR, the TCRdb table keeps only in-frame clones and is missing some. Found here are approximately 240,000 clones, approximately 84% of them singletons; the top ten hold 4%. Sequenced: peripheral blood. The origin of the receptors is a man between 50 and 59 years old with acute or convalescent COVID-19. The CDR3 runs from the conserved cysteine through the conserved F or W. The D gene is left open where the match is weak. For some rows the clone size is stated as once, few or many, or as a class when expanded; others skip it.

TRBV10-3	TRBD1	NA	TRBJ2-7	CAIRWGQGPYEQYF	TGTGCCATCAGGTGGGGACAGGGGCCCTACGAGCAGTACTTC
TRBV5-5	TRBD1	once	TRBJ2-7	CASSLGQGGYEQYF	TGTGCCAGCAGCCTCGGACAGGGTGGCTACGAGCAGTACTTC
TRBV19	NA	NA	TRBJ2-3	CASSTAGTSTDTQYF	TGTGCCAGTAGTACAGCCGGGACATCCACAGATACGCAGTATTTT
TRBV27	NA	once	TRBJ2-2	CASSSGGLAGGELFF	TGTGCCAGCAGTTCCGGCGGACTGGCGGGCGGGGAGCTGTTTTTT
TRBV19	NA	NA	TRBJ2-1	CASRLGQLYNEQFF	TGTGCCAGTCGCCTAGGACAGTTATACAATGAGCAGTTCTTC
TRBV6-1	NA	NA	TRBJ1-1	CASSETGSHTEAFF	TGTGCCAGCAGTGAAACAGGGAGTCACACTGAAGCTTTCTTT
TRBV4-2	TRBD2	NA	TRBJ2-7	CASSQGTSGGTPYEQYF	TGTGCCAGCAGCCAAGGGACTAGCGGGGGGACTCCCTACGAGCAGTACTTC
TRBV2	NA	NA	TRBJ2-1	CASTIEDEQFF	TGTGCCAGCACCATAGAGGATGAGCAGTTCTTC
TRBV19	TRBD1	NA	TRBJ1-1	CASSRNGQGGTEAFF	TGTGCCAGTAGTAGAAACGGACAGGGCGGGACTGAAGCTTTCTTT
TRBV5-1	TRBD1	NA	TRBJ1-2	CASLDRGSNNGYTF	TGCGCCAGCCTTGACAGGGGGAGTAATAATGGCTACACCTTC
TRBV28	NA	NA	TRBJ2-7	CASSGPSFISYEQYF	TGTGCCAGCAGTGGTCCTAGCTTCATTTCCTACGAGCAGTACTTC
TRBV2	NA	once	TRBJ2-3	CASSVMGFTDTQYF	TGTGCCAGCAGTGTAATGGGCTTCACAGATACGCAGTATTTT
TRBV28	TRBD1	NA	TRBJ2-5	CASSGTGGETQYF	TGTGCCAGCAGTGGAACAGGGGGGGAGACCCAGTACTTC
TRBV4-2	TRBD1	NA	TRBJ2-7	CASSQDTRDRGQGEQYF	TGTGCCAGCAGCCAAGATACCCGGGACAGGGGGCAGGGAGAGCAGTACTTC